These T cell receptor beta chains were read from a single sample in a study of T cells in Graves' hyperthyroidism and ophthalmopathy. TCRdb processed the multiplex PCR reads anew with MiXCR; each CDR3 protein has one entry. This sample yields under 700,000 distinct CDR3 sequences, of which 46% are seen a single time; 8.2% belongs to the top ten. Sequenced material: peripheral blood or thyroid tissue (not recorded which). All receptors derive from a woman between 18 and 29 years old with Graves' hyperthyroidism. CDR3s include the opening cysteine and the closing phenylalanine or tryptophan. The D gene is left open where the match is weak. Clone size is stated in some rows and not others, as once, few, many or a class when expanded.

>NA|NA|TRBJ2-3|TRBV19
TGTGCCAGTAACCTACCGGGGAGCACAGATACGCAGTATTTT
CASNLPGSTDTQYF
>NA|TRBD1|TRBJ2-7|TRBV11-2
TGTGCCAGCAGCTCCCAAGGGGGCGCTAACCAGCAGTACTTC
CASSSQGGANQQYF
>NA|TRBD2|TRBJ2-5|TRBV20-1
TGCAGTGCTAGAGCCGGGTGGCTAGCGGGAGGGCCGAGGGAGACCCAGTACTTC
CSARAGWLAGGPRETQYF
>NA|NA|TRBJ1-3|TRBV11-2
TGTGCCAGCAGCGTGGACAGTAACTCTGGAAACACCATATATTTT
CASSVDSNSGNTIYF
>NA|TRBD2|TRBJ2-7|TRBV2
TGTGCCCGTAGTAGGACTAGCGGGTTTTCCTACGAGCAGTACTTC
CARSRTSGFSYEQYF
>NA|NA|TRBJ1-1|TRBV10-3
TGTGCCAGCAGTTTCTACCCCAACACTGAAGCTTTCTTT
CASSFYPNTEAFF
>many|NA|TRBJ2-6|TRBV19
TGTGCCAGTAGTATCACCGGGTCTGGGGCCAACGTCCTGACTTTC
CASSITGSGANVLTF
>few|NA|TRBJ1-1|TRBV7-9
TGTGCCAGCAGCTTAGCGAGACTAATGAACACTGAAGCTTTCTTT
CASSLARLMNTEAFF
>few|NA|TRBJ1-1|TRBV11-3
TGTGCCAGCAGCTTGAACAGGGTCGCTGAAGCTTTCTTT
CASSLNRVAEAFF
>NA|NA|TRBJ1-3|TRBV12-3/TRBV12-4
TGTGCCAGCAGTTACTATTCCAGTTCACCTCGAAACACCATATATTTT
CASSYYSSSPRNTIYF
>NA|NA|TRBJ2-1|TRBV13
TGTGCCAGCAGCTTAGAAGGGGGCAATGAGCAGTTCTTC
CASSLEGGNEQFF
>few|NA|TRBJ1-1|TRBV9
TGTGCCAGCAGCGACGGGACGCCTACTGAAGCTTTCTTT
CASSDGTPTEAFF
>NA|NA|TRBJ1-6|TRBV2
TGTGCCAGCAGCCTTTTAGAAGGCGGGGGTTCACCCCTCCACTTT
CASSLLEGGGSPLHF
>NA|NA|TRBJ2-5|TRBV4-1
TGCGCCAGCAGCCAGGCGGGAATCGCGCAAGAGACCCAGTACTTC
CASSQAGIAQETQYF
>NA|NA|TRBJ1-4|TRBV20-1
TGCAGTGCTTCCTTTCAGGGGAATGAAAAACTGTTTTTT
CSASFQGNEKLFF
>NA|NA|TRBJ2-2|TRBV20-1
TGCAGTGCCCTGAAGAACACCGGGGAGCTGTTTTTT
CSALKNTGELFF
>once|NA|TRBJ1-1|TRBV20-1
TGCAGTGCTAGAGAGGCCGCAGGGGACCCTGAAGCTTTCTTT
CSAREAAGDPEAFF
>few|NA|TRBJ2-3|TRBV15
TGTGCCACCAGCAGAGATGTCGATACGCAGTATTTT
CATSRDVDTQYF
>NA|NA|TRBJ2-7|TRBV6-6
TGTGCCAGCAGTTACCTTACGGGACAACTATACGAGCAGTACTTC
CASSYLTGQLYEQYF
>NA|NA|TRBJ1-3|TRBV5-1
TGCGCCAGCAGCTTGGAAGCAAGCGGAAACACCATATATTTT
CASSLEASGNTIYF
>many|TRBD1|TRBJ1-5|TRBV24-1
TGTGCCACCAGTGATCAAAAGACAGGGACCTTCAATCAGCCCCAGCATTTT
CATSDQKTGTFNQPQHF
>NA|TRBD1|TRBJ2-7|TRBV7-6
TGTGCCAGCAGCTCTGTAGGGGGCCACGAGCAGTACTTC
CASSSVGGHEQYF
>NA|NA|TRBJ2-5|TRBV9
TGTGCCAGCAGCCCAGACTACAGCGATAGGGAGACCCAGTACTTC
CASSPDYSDRETQYF